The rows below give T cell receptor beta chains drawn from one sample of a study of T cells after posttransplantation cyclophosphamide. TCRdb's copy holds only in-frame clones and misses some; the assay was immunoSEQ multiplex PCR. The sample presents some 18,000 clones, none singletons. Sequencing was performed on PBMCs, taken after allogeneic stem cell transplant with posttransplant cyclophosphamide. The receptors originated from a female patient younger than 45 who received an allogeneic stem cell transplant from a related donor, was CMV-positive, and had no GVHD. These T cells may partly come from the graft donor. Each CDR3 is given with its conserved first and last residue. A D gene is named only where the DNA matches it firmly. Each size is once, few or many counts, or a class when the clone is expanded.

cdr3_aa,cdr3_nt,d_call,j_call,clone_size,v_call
CASSPRGLIYGYTF,TGTGCCAGCAGCCCTAGGGGGTTAATCTATGGCTACACCTTC,-,TRBJ1-2,many,TRBV7-6
CASSPQGSNRNTIYF,TGTGCCAGCTCACCTCAAGGGAGCAATAGAAACACCATATATTTT,-,TRBJ1-3,many,TRBV18
CASSESAGWVFNNNEQFF,TGCGCCAGCAGTGAGTCGGCGGGTTGGGTCTTCAACAACAATGAGCAGTTCTTC,-,TRBJ2-1,many,TRBV10-2
CATRVSYEQYF,TGTGCCACGCGTGTCTCCTACGAGCAGTACTTC,-,TRBJ2-7,many,TRBV6-1
CASSSRGKVYNEQFF,TGTGCCAGCAGCTCAAGGGGGAAGGTTTACAATGAGCAGTTCTTC,-,TRBJ2-1,many,TRBV7-2
CASSPGLEYTEAFF,TGCGCCAGCAGCCCAGGCCTTGAGTACACTGAAGCTTTCTTT,-,TRBJ1-1,many,TRBV4-1
CASRNGQLYGYTF,TGTGCCAGCAGAAACGGACAGCTCTATGGCTACACCTTC,-,TRBJ1-2,many,TRBV2
CASSLPRWREPHEQFF,TGTGCCAGCAGTTTACCCCGATGGCGGGAGCCCCATGAGCAGTTCTTC,TRBD2,TRBJ2-1,many,TRBV27
CASSGLAGETQYF,TGTGCCAGCAGTGGACTAGCGGGAGAGACCCAGTACTTC,TRBD2,TRBJ2-5,many,TRBV2
CASSEESSVAYEQYF,TGTGCCAGCAGTGAAGAGTCTAGCGTTGCCTACGAGCAGTACTTC,-,TRBJ2-7,many,TRBV6-1
CASRQLAGGPRIEQFF,TGTGCCAGCAGACAACTAGCGGGAGGGCCACGGATTGAGCAGTTCTTC,TRBD2,TRBJ2-1,many,TRBV27
CASSYRLAGEGDTQYF,TGTGCCAGCAGCTACCGACTAGCGGGAGAGGGCGATACGCAGTATTTT,TRBD2,TRBJ2-3,many,TRBV5-4
CASSVQDRGPYEQYF,TGTGCCAGCAGCGTCCAGGATAGAGGGCCCTACGAGCAGTACTTC,-,TRBJ2-7,many,TRBV2
CASRVGQGALSGRASEQFF,TGTGCCAGCAGGGTTGGACAGGGGGCGTTAAGCGGGAGGGCAAGTGAACAGTTCTTC,-,TRBJ2-1,many,TRBV27
CASSEAEPYLYEQYF,TGCGCCAGCAGTGAGGCAGAACCGTACCTCTACGAGCAGTACTTC,-,TRBJ2-7,many,TRBV10-2
CASTDSPDTQYF,TGTGCCAGCACGGACAGTCCAGATACGCAGTATTTT,-,TRBJ2-3,many,TRBV28
CASSLVTSGREGTDTQYF,TGTGCCAGCAGTTTAGTGACTAGCGGGAGGGAGGGCACAGATACGCAGTATTTT,TRBD2,TRBJ2-3,many,TRBV27
CASSLVRTYNEQFF,TGTGCCAGCAGCTTAGTCAGGACCTACAATGAGCAGTTCTTC,-,TRBJ2-1,many,TRBV7-6
CASSKDSQGRDNEQFF,TGTGCCAGCAGCAAAGATAGCCAGGGTAGAGACAATGAGCAGTTCTTC,-,TRBJ2-1,many,TRBV21-1
CASSPGLAGVWEQYF,TGTGCCAGCAGCCCGGGACTAGCGGGAGTGTGGGAGCAGTACTTC,TRBD2,TRBJ2-7,many,TRBV14
CASSHSLADGYTF,TGCGCCAGCAGCCATTCTCTGGCGGATGGCTACACCTTC,-,TRBJ1-2,many,TRBV5-1
CASSPPFEKLRGSGANVLTF,TGTGCCAGCTCACCACCGTTTGAGAAACTAAGAGGGTCTGGGGCCAACGTCCTGACTTTC,-,TRBJ2-6,many,TRBV18
CASSFAEETQYF,TGCGCCAGCAGCTTTGCGGAAGAGACCCAGTACTTC,-,TRBJ2-5,many,TRBV5-1
CASSQGDTSGNTIYF,TGCGCCAGCAGCCAAGGAGACACCTCTGGAAACACCATATATTTT,-,TRBJ1-3,many,TRBV4-1
CASSPDRGRSYEQYF,TGTGCCAGCAGCCCGGACAGGGGGCGTTCGTACGAGCAGTACTTC,TRBD1,TRBJ2-7,many,TRBV5-4
CASTRGREQYF,TGTGCCAGCACCCGAGGGAGGGAGCAGTACTTC,-,TRBJ2-7,many,TRBV6-4
CASSLVGRGFEQYF,TGTGCCAGCAGCTTGGTCGGCAGGGGGTTCGAGCAGTACTTC,TRBD1,TRBJ2-7,many,TRBV5-6
CASSENPGQKYNEQFF,TGCGCCAGCAGCGAGAATCCGGGACAGAAGTACAATGAGCAGTTCTTC,TRBD1,TRBJ2-1,many,TRBV5-1
CASSQDYPQYEQYF,TGTGCCAGCAGCCAAGATTACCCACAGTACGAGCAGTACTTC,-,TRBJ2-7,many,TRBV14
CASSFFIGGTAGNTIYF,TGTGCCAGCAGCTTCTTTATCGGCGGGACAGCTGGAAACACCATATATTTT,TRBD1,TRBJ1-3,many,TRBV5-5
CASSASTGGRYGYTF,TGTGCCAGCAGCGCTTCGACAGGGGGAAGGTATGGCTACACCTTC,TRBD1,TRBJ1-2,many,TRBV9
CASSPTGGSTEAFF,TGTGCCAGCAGTCCCACAGGGGGTAGCACTGAAGCTTTCTTT,TRBD1,TRBJ1-1,many,TRBV28
CASSFSGVTNEKLFF,TGTGCCAGCAGTTTTTCGGGGGTGACTAATGAAAAACTGTTTTTT,-,TRBJ1-4,many,TRBV28
CASSLGDIGKTQYF,TGTGCCAGCAGCTTAGGGGACATTGGTAAGACCCAGTACTTC,-,TRBJ2-5,many,TRBV5-4
CASSSGTGENYGYTF,TGTGCCAGCAGTTCCGGGACAGGGGAGAACTATGGCTACACCTTC,TRBD1,TRBJ1-2,many,TRBV28
CAWKDLGTGGLEQYF,TGTGCCTGGAAGGATTTGGGGACAGGGGGTCTCGAGCAGTACTTC,TRBD1,TRBJ2-7,many,TRBV30
CASSRTGDTEAFF,TGTGCCAGCAGTAGGACAGGAGACACTGAAGCTTTCTTT,TRBD1,TRBJ1-1,medium-sized,TRBV6-5
CASSEGENYGYTF,TGCGCCAGCAGCGAGGGAGAGAACTATGGCTACACCTTC,-,TRBJ1-2,many,TRBV5-1
CASSLGTRADTQYF,TGTGCCAGCAGCTTAGGTACTCGGGCAGATACGCAGTATTTT,-,TRBJ2-3,many,TRBV7-9